The 17 T cell receptor beta chains below come from one sample, sequenced in a study of blood T cell repertoires in COVID-19. The assay was immunoSEQ multiplex PCR, and TCRdb's table has in-frame clones only and misses some. The table lists roughly 160,000 clones, about 85% of them singletons. What was sequenced was peripheral blood. The receptor set was obtained from a woman older than 75 with COVID-19, enrolled during active disease.

The chain has TRBV18 and TRBJ2-7; TRBD1 agrees at 7 bases. Germline V gives CDR1 KGHSH, CDR2 LQKENI. The length of the CDR3 is 13 residues. V lost 5 bases to trimming and J lost 7 bases; unmatched junction nucleotides: 8. CDR3 nucleotides: TGTGCCAGCTCATCGAAGGGGGCGGAAGAGCAGTACTTC. Protein product: CASSSKGAEEQYF. Full variable domain (missing parts from reference TRBV18 and TRBJ2-7): NAGVMQNPRHLVRRRGQEARLRCSPMKGHSHVYWYRQLPEEGLKFMVYLQKENIIDESGMPKERFSAEFPKEGPSILRIQQVVRGDSAAYFCASSSKGAEEQYFGPGTRLTVT.

The chain combines TRBV5-1 with TRBJ2-3; possibly TRBD2 for D (5 bases). Trimming pared 4 bases from V and 6 bases from J, leaving 15 bases between. Germline V gene sequence: CDR1 SGHRS, CDR2 YFSETQ. This CDR3 is built from 14 residues. CDR3 sequence reads: CASSLDSAGDTQYF. CDR3 DNA: TGCGCCAGCAGCCTGGACTCTGCCGGGGATACGCAGTATTTT.

This clone occurred a few times. The J gene is TRBJ1-5, the V gene TRBV7-2, with a tentative D call TRBD1 (5 bases). Trimming stripped 4 bases from V and 5 bases from J, with 15 bases between. This CDR3 spans 15 amino acids. Germline-derived CDR1 and CDR2 are SGHTA and FQGNSA. The CDR3 DNA sequence: TGTGCCAGCAGCTCGCCCGGGACTCCTTATCAGCCCCAGCATTTT. It yields the protein CASSSPGTPYQPQHF.

The CDR3 DNA reads as TGTGCCAGCAGGCGCACGGGACAGGGGGTTGAAAAACTGTTTTTT. It encodes CASRRTGQGVEKLFF. The chain recombines TRBV5-5 with TRBJ1-4; 11 bases are a match to TRBD1. Germline V gene lookup returns CDR1 SGHKS and CDR2 YYEKEE (reference sequence). This CDR3 comprises 15 residues. V lost 5 bases to trimming and J lost 7 bases; unmatched junction nucleotides: 7. Full variable domain (remainder filled in from reference TRBV5-5 and TRBJ1-4): DAGVTQSPTHLIKTRGQQVTLRCSPISGHKSVSWYQQVLGQGPQFIFQYYEKEERGRGNFPDRFSARQFPNYSSELNVNALLLGDSALYLCASRRTGQGVEKLFFGSGTQLSVL.

The chain has TRBV5-1 and TRBJ2-5; 7 positions agree with TRBD1. V was clipped by 4 bases and J by 5 bases; unmatched bases: 8. This CDR3 comprises 14 residues. In germline, CDR1 is SGHRS, CDR2 YFSETQ. Written as DNA, the CDR3 is TGCGCCAGCAGCAGGACGACAGGGCGCGAGACCCAGTACTTC. Its translation: CASSRTTGRETQYF.

The chain joins TRBV9 to TRBJ2-5; D is perhaps TRBD2 (6 bases). Germline CDR1 SGDLS, CDR2 YYNGEE. This CDR3 contains 14 residues. V was trimmed by 3 bases and J by 5 bases, leaving 14 bases between them. The CDR3 nucleotides read TGTGCCAGCAGCGCGGGCCGGGAGCTGGAGACCCAGTACTTC. It codes for CASSAGRELETQYF.

J is TRBJ1-2 and V is TRBV19; TRBD1 matches at 10 bases. This CDR3 contains 13 residues. The V and J ends lost 4 bases and 8 bases, in that order; junction bases with no gene match: 4. Germline V gene sequence: CDR1 LNHDA, CDR2 SQIVND (reference sequence). In nucleotides, the CDR3 is TGTGCCAGTAGTACCCGGGACAGGGGAGGCTACACCTTC. Translation gives CASSTRDRGGYTF. Together with reference TRBV19 and TRBJ1-2, the CDR3 gives the full variable domain: DGGITQSPKYLFRKEGQNVTLSCEQNLNHDAMYWYRQDPGQGLRLIYYSQIVNDFQKGDIAEGYSVSREKKESFPLTVTSAQKNPTAFYLCASSTRDRGGYTFGSGTRLTVV.

The J gene is TRBJ1-4, the V gene TRBV19; 7 bases map to TRBD1. The CDR3 loop spans 17 amino acids. Germline values: CDR1 LNHDA, CDR2 SQIVND (reference sequence). The trim removed 10 bases at V and 4 bases at J, leaving 18 bases unmatched. In DNA form, the CDR3 reads TGTGCCACTAGCGGGCGCCCAGGGGGATCGAATAATGAAAAACTGTTTTTT. It specifies CATSGRPGGSNNEKLFF.

The rearrangement uses TRBV10-3 and TRBJ2-3, with 12 bases identical to TRBD1. CDR1 and CDR2 from the germline V gene are ENHRY and SYGVKD. The CDR3 has 16 amino acids. Trimming removed 3 bases from V and 5 bases from J; junction bases left unmatched: 6. CDR3 in amino acids: CAISEPGQGARDTQYF. The DNA of the CDR3 is TGTGCCATCAGTGAACCGGGACAGGGGGCAAGAGATACGCAGTATTTT.

V usage is TRBV5-6 and J usage is TRBJ1-1, with D perhaps matching TRBD1 (6 bases). The CDR3 contains 14 residues. The V gene lost 3 bases and the J gene lost 1 base, with 10 bases spanning the gap. Germline-derived CDR1 and CDR2 are SGHDT and YYEEEE. For the CDR3, the DNA is TGTGCCAGCAGCTCCCGAGGGGGGAACACTGAAGCTTTCTTT. Residues: CASSSRGGNTEAFF.

In its sample, this clone was seen once. The V call is TRBV19, the J call TRBJ2-5; tentative D call: TRBD2 (7 bases). Looked up from germline, CDR1 is LNHDA and CDR2 is SQIVND (reference sequence). V shed 6 bases and J shed 1 base, with 24 bases lying between them. This CDR3 has 18 amino acids. CDR3 in amino acids: CASSPQLGGLSGQETQYF. The CDR3 region has the DNA TGTGCCAGTAGCCCTCAGTTGGGGGGGCTTAGCGGCCAAGAGACCCAGTACTTC.

The rearrangement uses TRBV28 and TRBJ1-3; D is unclear. The length of the CDR3 is 21 residues. Germline V CDR1 and CDR2: MDHEN, SYDVKM. V lost 6 bases and J 0 bases, leaving 30 bases between the germline ends. CDR3 nucleotides: TGTGCCAGCAGCCCACTAACTCCTTTCGTTGGGGAGAAGGGCTCTGGAAACACCATATATTTT. Translation: CASSPLTPFVGEKGSGNTIYF.

The genes are TRBV7-3 and TRBJ2-3; tentative D call: TRBD2 (5 bases). The CDR3 has 16 residues. Trimming cost V 5 bases and J 2 bases, with 17 bases left between them. Germline V CDR1 and CDR2: SGHTA, FQGTGA. The CDR3 DNA is TGTGCCAGCAGCCCGTCCGGACTGCCAAACACAGATACGCAGTATTTT. Translating gives CASSPSGLPNTDTQYF.

The rearrangement uses TRBV4-1 and TRBJ2-1, with D perhaps TRBD2 (7 bases). The V end lost 0 bases, the J end lost 7 bases, and 13 bases lay between the germline ends. CDR1 and CDR2 from the germline V gene are MGHRA and YSYEKL. CDR3 size: 15 residues. The CDR3 loop is CASSQDEGGLNEQFF. The CDR3 nucleotides read TGCGCCAGCAGCCAAGATGAGGGGGGGCTAAATGAGCAGTTCTTC.

The genes are TRBV19 and TRBJ2-4, with a tentative D call TRBD1 (6 bases). From germline, CDR1 is LNHDA and CDR2 SQIVND (reference sequence). The CDR3 is 11 residues long. V was clipped by 7 bases and J by 10 bases, with 11 bases between them. The CDR3 bases are TGTGCCAGTACCCTGAGGGGGATTCAGTACTTC. As protein: CASTLRGIQYF.

V is TRBV4-1 and J is TRBJ1-1; the D is unclear. In germline, CDR1 is MGHRA, CDR2 YSYEKL. This CDR3 is built from 16 residues. V was cut by 1 base and J by 6 bases, with 18 bases left in between. The CDR3 DNA reads as TGCGCCAGCAGCCAAGTTGGTCGGGTGCCCTCGGCTGAAGCTTTCTTT. This codes for CASSQVGRVPSAEAFF.

The V call is TRBV10-3, the J call TRBJ2-2; the match to TRBD1 covers 11 bases. J lost 6 bases, V lost 3 bases, and 12 bases had no gene match. Per germline, CDR1 ENHRY and CDR2 SYGVKD. The length of the CDR3 is 18 residues. CDR3: CAISESGGGQGAPGELFF. CDR3 DNA sequence: TGTGCCATCAGTGAAAGCGGAGGAGGACAGGGGGCACCCGGGGAGCTGTTTTTT.